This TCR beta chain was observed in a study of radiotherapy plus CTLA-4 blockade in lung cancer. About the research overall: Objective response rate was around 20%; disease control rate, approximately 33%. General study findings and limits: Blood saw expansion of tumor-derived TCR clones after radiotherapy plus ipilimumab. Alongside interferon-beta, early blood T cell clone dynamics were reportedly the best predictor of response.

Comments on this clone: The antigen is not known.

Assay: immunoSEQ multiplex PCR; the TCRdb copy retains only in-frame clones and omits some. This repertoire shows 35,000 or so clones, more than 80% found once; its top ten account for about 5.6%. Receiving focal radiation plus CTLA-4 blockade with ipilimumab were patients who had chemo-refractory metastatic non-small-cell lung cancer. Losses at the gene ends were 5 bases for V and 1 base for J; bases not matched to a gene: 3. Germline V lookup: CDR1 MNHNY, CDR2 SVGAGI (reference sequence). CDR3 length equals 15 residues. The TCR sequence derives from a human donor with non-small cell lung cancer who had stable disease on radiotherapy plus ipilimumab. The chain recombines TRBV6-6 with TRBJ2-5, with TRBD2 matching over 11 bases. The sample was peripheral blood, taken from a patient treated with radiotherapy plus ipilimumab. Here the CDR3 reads CASSLTSGTQETQYF. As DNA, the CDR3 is TGTGCCAGCAGTCTGACTAGCGGGACCCAAGAGACCCAGTACTTC.